This TCR beta chain was recovered during a study of cytomegalovirus exposure and HLA in healthy donors. PCR employed 60 Vbeta and 13 Jbeta primers. Clones were read by immunoSEQ multiplex PCR, and TCRdb kept only the in-frame ones, dropping some. The table lists about 170,000 clones, 70% to 90% of them singletons, with over 0.65% in the top ten. This CDR3 is built from 13 residues. The germline V gene encodes CDR1 WSHSY and CDR2 SAAADI. Deletions cut 6 bases from V and 1 base from J, with 7 bases between. This clone occurred a few times. Antigen specificity is unknown. Study observations and caveats: Accurate prediction of HLA-A and HLA-B alleles (for most subjects) was reportedly achieved from TCR beta sequences.

The chain joins TRBV10-2 to TRBJ2-1, with D possibly TRBD1 on 5 matching bases. The receptor comes from a woman aged 18-29 years in good health and CMV-seronegative. Source material: PBMCs. The chain's CDR3 is CASRGLSYNEQFF. The CDR3 DNA is TGCGCCAGCAGGGGGCTATCCTACAATGAGCAGTTCTTC.